The entry below describes one TCR beta chain. The method was immunoSEQ multiplex PCR; TCRdb's version includes in-frame clones alone and lacks a portion of them. The profile shows about 10,000 clones, approximately 71% of them singletons. The CDR3 covers 16 residues. Treatment described: randomized to nivolumab then ipilimumab (arm A) or the reverse (arm B). The data stem from a study of sequential checkpoint blockade in melanoma. The V and J genes are TRBV21-1 and TRBJ1-5; the table names TRBD1, a call not compared with the DNA. TRBV21-1 is a pseudogene segment. This TCR was sampled from a human donor with melanoma. Sequencing was performed on CD8+ T cells sorted from blood (inferred from file names), taken from a patient given nivolumab and ipilimumab in sequence. In DNA form, the CDR3 reads TGTGCCAGCAGGATTCCGGGGCCAGGGGGCAATCAGCCCCAGCATTTT. It yields the protein CASRIPGPGGNQPQHF.